This TCR beta chain is from a study of radiation and T cells in renal cell carcinoma. As to time point: baseline pretreatment blood. Stated treatment: 15 Gy SBRT to primary tumor, nephrectomy 4 weeks later. The CDR3 has 15 amino acids. Trimming cost V 4 bases and J 0 bases; bases outside gene matches: 1. Per germline, CDR1 SEHNR and CDR2 FQNEAQ (reference sequence). Profiling relied on immunoSEQ multiplex PCR, and the TCRdb table lists in-frame clones only, not all of them. The top ten clones hold about 12% of a sample with about 130,000 clones, 88% of them seen once. V and J are TRBV7-9 and TRBJ2-5; 11 bases agree with TRBD2. This TCR was sampled from a woman aged 50 to 60 with renal cell carcinoma. Source: blood, taken from a patient whose treatment included radiotherapy and nephrectomy. The CDR3 nucleotides are TGTGCCAGCAGCTGGGGACTAGCGGACCAAGAGACCCAGTACTTC. Residues: CASSWGLADQETQYF.